The T cell receptor beta chain under discussion was sequenced for a study of blood T cells in healthy people across ages. General study results and limits: Greater diversity and more naive CD4+ cells were seen in long-lived donors than in aged donors. As age increased, TCR beta diversity per million T cells fell in a roughly linear fashion.

This clonotype turned up a few times. Its matching antigen is unknown. The use of a sample-barcoded 5' primer and a J-beta primer mix characterized a second PCR of about 7 to 12 cycles. Every cDNA molecule carried a tag from a template-switch adaptor bearing 12 random nucleotides. All samples gave at least 2.5 million CDR3-containing paired-end reads. TCRdb independently ran MiXCR on the 5' RACE reads; one entry per CDR3 protein. The sample lists roughly 1,800,000 distinct CDR3 sequences; about 49% were seen once. Germline CDR1 reads LGHNA; CDR2 reads YNFKEQ. The CDR3 contains 14 residues. V shed 4 bases and J 3 bases; nucleotides not matched to a gene: 2.

The chain couples TRBV4-2 to TRBJ2-3, with TRBD1 matching over 9 bases. The sample consisted of blood. The sequence came from a woman aged 40 to 49 in good health. Written as DNA, the CDR3 is TGTGCCAGCAGCCGGGACAGGGTGACAGATACGCAGTATTTT. This encodes CASSRDRVTDTQYF.